This TCR beta chain emerged from a study of blood T cell repertoires in COVID-19. Looking at the study overall: From the United States, Italy and Spain came samples of acute and convalescent COVID-19.

Trimming cost V 3 bases and J 8 bases, with 10 bases left between them. The CDR3 runs 11 residues. Per germline, CDR1 GTSNPN and CDR2 SVGIG (reference sequence). Authors' data handling: Estimation of nucleated cell counts was performed using reference gene primer amplification. Method: immunoSEQ multiplex PCR; TCRdb's copy keeps in-frame clones and lacks some. The V and J calls and clone size were taken over from that table, and D and trimming were inferred from the DNA. The sample has roughly 100,000 clones, about 90% seen once. This sequence joins TRBV30 and TRBJ1-1; D might be TRBD1 (6 bases). This TCR derives from an older woman with acute or convalescent COVID-19. The source material was peripheral blood. For the CDR3, the DNA is TGTGCCTGGAGGCAGGGGATGGAAGCTTTCTTT. It yields the protein CAWRQGMEAFF.